Listed below are T cell receptor beta chains from one sample, sequenced in a study of OX40 agonist ivuxolimab in advanced cancers. Clones were sequenced by immunoSEQ multiplex PCR, and TCRdb holds only the in-frame ones, with some missing. The repertoire has around 65,000 clones, roughly 90% of them found once; the top ten carry about 0.66%. The sample in question was CD4+ or CD8+ T cells sorted from blood, obtained in a trial of the OX40 agonist ivuxolimab. The receptors were gathered from an adult with an advanced solid tumor such as melanoma, head and neck, liver or kidney cancer. Each CDR3 is given with its conserved first and last residue. A D gene is named only where the DNA matches it firmly. The size entry is marked missing in some rows and otherwise reads once, few, many or a size class.

clone size	D gene	V gene	J gene	CDR3 protein	CDR3 DNA
.	.	TRBV6-5	TRBJ2-1	CASKQRDNEQFF	TGTGCCAGCAAGCAGAGAGACAATGAGCAGTTCTTC
.	.	TRBV11-3	TRBJ2-7	CASSLSRRFEQYF	TGTGCCAGCAGCTTATCACGACGGTTCGAGCAGTACTTC
.	.	TRBV2	TRBJ1-6	CASSMGKAGSPLHF	TGTGCCAGCAGCATGGGGAAGGCCGGTTCACCCCTCCACTTT
.	.	TRBV7-9	TRBJ1-2	CALTNGDEAYGYTF	TGTGCGCTTACGAACGGGGACGAGGCCTATGGCTACACCTTC
.	TRBD1	TRBV7-6	TRBJ2-2	CASRSGTGGSGELFF	TGTGCCAGCAGGTCCGGGACAGGGGGTTCCGGGGAGCTGTTTTTT
few	TRBD1	TRBV6-1	TRBJ2-7	CASKVEQGFYEQYF	TGTGCCAGCAAAGTGGAACAGGGGTTCTACGAGCAGTACTTC
.	TRBD2	TRBV18	TRBJ2-3	CASSPSSGSTDTQYF	TGTGCCAGCTCACCAAGTAGCGGGAGCACAGATACGCAGTATTTT
.	.	TRBV19	TRBJ2-7	CASSATGGQSYEQYF	TGTGCCAGTAGTGCCACCGGGGGCCAATCCTACGAGCAGTACTTC
few	TRBD1	TRBV9	TRBJ1-2	CASSVEGGAGGYTF	TGTGCCAGCAGCGTAGAAGGGGGCGCAGGGGGCTACACCTTC
.	.	TRBV5-1	TRBJ1-6	CASSLVSGLNSPLHF	TGCGCCAGCAGCTTGGTCTCGGGGCTAAATTCACCCCTCCACTTT